This TCR beta chain was sequenced for a study of T cells in Graves' hyperthyroidism and ophthalmopathy. The germline V gene encodes CDR1 SGHTA and CDR2 FQGNSA. The CDR3 consists of 18 residues. J gave up 2 bases and V 5 bases, and 8 bases lay outside the gene matches. The CDR3 regions of TCR beta were amplified from RNA transcripts. The HTBI primer set was used in a first-round RT-PCR of the TCR CDR3. TCRdb fed the multiplex PCR reads into MiXCR, producing one record per CDR3 protein. The table includes about 560,000 distinct CDR3 sequences, roughly 17% detected once. Those patients with uncontrolled infection, other autoimmune disease, pregnancy or lactation were excluded.

The chain combines TRBV7-2 with TRBJ2-2; 13 nucleotides align to TRBD2. The sequenced sample consisted of blood. The TCR was taken from a woman under 30 with Graves' hyperthyroidism. CDR3 DNA: TGTGCCAGCAGCCAGAAAGGACTAGCGGGGGTAAACACCGGGGAGCTGTTTTTT. Translation gives CASSQKGLAGVNTGELFF.